Following are 3 T cell receptor beta chains from one sample sequenced in a study of T cell changes during pregnancy in multiple sclerosis. Profiled with immunoSEQ multiplex PCR; TCRdb holds only in-frame clones, not every one. This sample has approximately 37,000 clones, with around 94% found just once. Material: peripheral blood, obtained in the third trimester of pregnancy. These receptor sequences come from a female donor with multiple sclerosis, enrolled in a pregnancy study.

The chain uses TRBV27 and TRBJ2-5; 8 bases map to TRBD1. The CDR3 is 14 amino acids. Germline V CDR1 and CDR2: MNHEY, SMNVEV (reference sequence). Trimming took 5 bases from V and 5 from J; bases not matched to a gene: 7. The DNA of the CDR3 is TGTGCCAGCAGTGCTGACAGGGGTTGGGAGACCCAGTACTTC. It codes for CASSADRGWETQYF.

In its sample, this clone ranks as medium-sized (0.01 to 0.1%). The chain is built from TRBV6-4 and TRBJ2-3, with TRBD1 identical over 9 bases. In germline, CDR1 is MRHNA, CDR2 SNTAGT. The junction had 5 bases not matched to a gene; V was cut back by 3 bases and J by 4 bases. The CDR3 has 15 residues. The CDR3 loop reads CASSETGGRADTQYF. For the CDR3, the DNA is TGTGCCAGCAGTGAAACAGGGGGCCGGGCAGATACGCAGTATTTT.

This chain links TRBV11-3 with TRBJ1-2; the D gene is possibly TRBD1 (6 bases). The CDR3 runs 16 residues. The germline CDR1 and CDR2 sequences are SGHNT and YENEEA. V lost 5 bases, J lost 7 bases, and 23 bases lay in between. The CDR3 loop reads CASSKTPRPGVRGYTF. CDR3 sequence (DNA): TGTGCCAGCAGCAAAACCCCCAGGCCAGGGGTGCGTGGCTACACCTTC.